These 17 T cell receptor beta chains were sequenced from one sample in a study of blood T cell repertoires in COVID-19 (dated by TCRdb to 2018 to 2021). Libraries were prepared through the immunoSEQ multiplex PCR assay. TCRdb holds this immuneACCESS table with in-frame rearrangements only. Some clones are missing; in checked studies, unresolved V genes explain under half, and the rest has no known cause. This sample holds around 230,000 clones; over 75% were observed only once. Around a tenth of the sample rests with the top ten. Sequencing was done on a sample of peripheral blood. These receptors were collected from a man in his fifties with COVID-19, enrolled during active disease.

The V call is TRBV9, the J call TRBJ1-2; 8 positions agree with TRBD1. This CDR3 region has 13 residues. The germline gives CDR1 SGDLS, CDR2 YYNGEE. J gave up 8 bases and V 4 bases, and 7 bases lay outside the gene matches. The CDR3 DNA follows: TGTGCCAGCAGCCCAGGACAGGGCCTCGGCTACACCTTC. Translated: CASSPGQGLGYTF. Variable domain in full (rest from reference TRBV9 and TRBJ1-2): DSGVTQTPKHLITATGQRVTLRCSPRSGDLSVYWYQQSLDQGLQFLIQYYNGEERAKGNILERFSAQQFPDLHSELNLSSLELGDSALYFCASSPGQGLGYTFGSGTRLTVV.

The rearrangement uses TRBV19 and TRBJ2-5; D is possibly TRBD2 (5 bases). This CDR3 is 15 amino acids long. From germline, CDR1 is LNHDA and CDR2 SQIVND (reference sequence). Trimming removed 4 bases from V and 5 bases from J, with 17 bases in between. CDR3 loop: CASSRETARGETQYF. CDR3 DNA sequence: TGTGCCAGTAGTAGAGAGACGGCCCGGGGTGAGACCCAGTACTTC. The full variable domain, completed using reference TRBV19 and TRBJ2-5, is DGGITQSPKYLFRKEGQNVTLSCEQNLNHDAMYWYRQDPGQGLRLIYYSQIVNDFQKGDIAEGYSVSREKKESFPLTVTSAQKNPTAFYLCASSRETARGETQYFGPGTRLLVL.

CDR3 DNA sequence: TGTGCCAGCAGCAAGGACAGGGCCTGGGGTGAAGCTTTCTTT. Amino acids: CASSKDRAWGEAFF. The V call is TRBV28, the J call TRBJ1-1; 8 positions agree with TRBD1. The CDR3 is made up of 14 amino acids. V lost 6 bases and J lost 7; bases outside the gene matches: 10. Germline assignment: CDR1 MDHEN and CDR2 SYDVKM.

V and J are TRBV7-6 and TRBJ1-3; D unresolved. Between the trimmed V and J ends, which lost 0 bases and 2 bases, there was a span of 8 bases. Germline V gene lookup returns CDR1 SGHVS and CDR2 FNYEAQ. The CDR3 covers 15 residues. The CDR3 protein is CASSLANTAGNTIYF. CDR3 nucleotides: TGTGCCAGCAGCTTAGCCAATACTGCTGGAAACACCATATATTTT.

This clone was found once. V gene TRBV9 combines with J gene TRBJ2-6, with a weak D call TRBD1 (6 bases). Trimming stripped 0 bases from V and 4 bases from J, with 11 bases between. Germline CDR1 SGDLS, CDR2 YYNGEE. The CDR3 spans 16 residues. CDR3 region: CASSVEGVPGANVLTF. Here the CDR3 DNA reads TGTGCCAGCAGCGTAGAGGGGGTGCCCGGGGCCAACGTCCTGACTTTC.

The CDR3 DNA reads as TGTGCCAGCAGGCTAGCGGGAGGGCCCCACGAGCAGTACTTC. Its protein product is CASRLAGGPHEQYF. This chain connects TRBV3-1 (or the pseudogene TRBV3-2) to TRBJ2-7, with 12 bases matching TRBD2. The germline V gene encodes CDR1 LGHDT and CDR2 YNNKEL (reference sequence). The CDR3 runs 14 residues. V lost 6 bases and J lost 5; bases outside the gene matches: 5.

This clone was seen a single time. This chain uses TRBV20-1 with TRBJ1-2; TRBD1 might be the D (5 bases). The CDR3 extends over 11 amino acids. Germline V CDR1 and CDR2: DFQATT, SNEGSKA (reference sequence). Trimming stripped 3 bases from V and 5 bases from J, with 7 bases between. The chain's CDR3 is CSARDIYGYTF. CDR3 bases: TGCAGTGCTAGGGACATATATGGCTACACCTTC.

A single count supports this clone. V and J are TRBV7-3 and TRBJ2-3, with 12 bases aligning to TRBD2. CDR3 size: 17 residues. Unmatched junction bases numbered 8, after V lost 5 bases and J lost 2 bases. Per germline, CDR1 SGHTA and CDR2 FQGTGA. The CDR3 protein is CASSPRGLAGTTDTQYF. In DNA, the CDR3 is TGTGCCAGCAGCCCCCGCGGACTAGCGGGGACCACAGATACGCAGTATTTT.

The chain uses TRBV19 and TRBJ1-5; possibly TRBD1 for D (5 bases). The CDR3 is made up of 15 amino acids. CDR1 is LNHDA and CDR2 is SQIVND in the germline V gene (reference sequence). Trimming pared 6 bases from V and 0 bases from J, leaving 12 bases between. DNA for the CDR3: TGTGCCAGTAGGGGGCGGAGCCATAGCAATCAGCCCCAGCATTTT. Residues: CASRGRSHSNQPQHF.

The CDR3 protein is CASSSTGIGSGNTIYF. The CDR3 region has the DNA TGTGCCAGCAGCTCAACAGGGATCGGCTCTGGAAACACCATATATTTT. The genes are TRBV7-2 and TRBJ1-3; possible D gene TRBD1, 6 bases. V was trimmed by 4 bases and J by 0 bases, leaving 13 bases between them. The length of the CDR3 is 16 residues. Germline lookup yields CDR1 SGHTA and CDR2 FQGNSA.

The rearrangement links TRBV11-2 to TRBJ2-7; 10 nucleotides match TRBD1. Germline V gene lookup returns CDR1 SGHAT and CDR2 FQNNGV. Losses at the gene ends were 4 bases for V and 6 bases for J; bases not matched to a gene: 6. This CDR3 contains 14 residues. This CDR3 is CASSSMTGGGEQYF. CDR3 DNA: TGTGCCAGCAGCTCAATGACAGGGGGCGGCGAGCAGTACTTC.

The chain has TRBV4-3 and TRBJ2-1; TRBD2 might be the D (7 bases). Germline lookup yields CDR1 LGHNA and CDR2 YSLEER. The CDR3 spans 14 residues. V gave up 2 bases and J gave up 9 bases, with 14 bases separating them. CDR3 bases: TGCGCCAGCAGCCAATCCCCAGGGGAGGGTGAGCAGTTCTTC. Protein product: CASSQSPGEGEQFF.

The chain couples TRBV6-2 or TRBV6-3 to TRBJ1-1, with 9 bases lining up with TRBD1. The CDR3 sequence is 15 residues long. V was clipped by 1 base and J by 7 bases; unmatched bases: 7. Germline V CDR1 and CDR2: MNHEY, SVGEGT. CDR3 protein: CASSYFGTGPLEAFF. The CDR3, as DNA: TGTGCCAGCAGTTACTTTGGGACAGGGCCGCTTGAAGCTTTCTTT.

The chain joins TRBV7-9 to TRBJ2-7, with TRBD2 identical over 12 bases. With 10 bases clipped from V and 7 bases from J, the junction kept 8 bases outside the gene matches. This CDR3 region has 13 residues. Germline CDR1 is SEHNR and CDR2 is FQNEAQ (reference sequence). CDR3 residues: CAISTSGGWEQYF. CDR3 coding DNA: TGTGCCATCTCGACTAGCGGGGGATGGGAGCAGTACTTC.

The chain joins TRBV7-9 to TRBJ1-1; no definite D call. V lost 7 bases, J lost 5 bases, and 11 bases lay in between. Germline V gene data show CDR1 as SEHNR and CDR2 as FQNEAQ (reference sequence). The CDR3 sequence is 12 residues long. In DNA, the CDR3 is TGTGCCAGCACACCCGGGGTTACTGAAGCTTTCTTT. Protein: CASTPGVTEAFF.

The chain couples TRBV4-1 to TRBJ2-7; the match to TRBD1 covers 7 bases. Germline loops: CDR1 MGHRA, CDR2 YSYEKL. J lost 2 bases, V lost 3 bases, and 7 bases had no gene match. The CDR3 loop spans 15 amino acids. CDR3 amino acids: CASSHPGQETYEQYF. For the CDR3, the DNA is TGCGCCAGCAGCCACCCCGGACAGGAGACCTACGAGCAGTACTTC.

The rearrangement links TRBV7-9 to TRBJ2-3, with TRBD1 identical over 8 bases. CDR1 and CDR2 (germline): SEHNR, FQNEAQ (reference sequence). This CDR3 region has 13 residues. The J segment lost 0 bases and the V segment lost 8 bases, leaving 1 base of the junction unmatched. The CDR3 nucleotides are TGTGCCAGCCGGACAGGGAGCACAGATACGCAGTATTTT. Translated, it gives CASRTGSTDTQYF. The whole variable domain, remainder taken from reference TRBV7-9 and TRBJ2-3, is DTGVSQNPRHKITKRGQNVTFRCDPISEHNRLYWYRQTLGQGPEFLTYFQNEAQLEKSRLLSDRFSAERPKGSFSTLEIQRTEQGDSAMYLCASRTGSTDTQYFGPGTRLTVL.